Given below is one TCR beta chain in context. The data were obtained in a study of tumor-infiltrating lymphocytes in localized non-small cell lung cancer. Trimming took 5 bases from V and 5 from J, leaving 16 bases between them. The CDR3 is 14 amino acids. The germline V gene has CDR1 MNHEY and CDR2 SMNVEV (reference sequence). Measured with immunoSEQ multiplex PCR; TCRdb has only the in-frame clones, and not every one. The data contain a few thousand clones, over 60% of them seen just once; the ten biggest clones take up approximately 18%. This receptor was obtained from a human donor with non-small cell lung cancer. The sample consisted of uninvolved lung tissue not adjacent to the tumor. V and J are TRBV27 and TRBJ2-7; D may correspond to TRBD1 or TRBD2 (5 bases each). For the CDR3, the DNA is TGTGCCAGCAGTCCGGGGCAGGCTCGCCACGAGCAGTACTTC. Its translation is CASSPGQARHEQYF.